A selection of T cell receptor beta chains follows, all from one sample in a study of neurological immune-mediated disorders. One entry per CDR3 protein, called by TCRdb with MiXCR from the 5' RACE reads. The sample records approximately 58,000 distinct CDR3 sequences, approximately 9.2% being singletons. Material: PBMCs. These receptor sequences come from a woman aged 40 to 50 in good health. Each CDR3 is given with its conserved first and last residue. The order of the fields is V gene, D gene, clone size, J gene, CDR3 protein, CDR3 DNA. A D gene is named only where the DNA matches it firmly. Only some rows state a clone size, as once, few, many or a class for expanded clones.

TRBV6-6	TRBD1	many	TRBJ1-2	CATQGTGGLYGYTF	TGTGCCACCCAAGGGACAGGGGGCCTCTATGGCTACACCTTC
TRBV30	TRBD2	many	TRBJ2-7	CAWSGTSGYSYEQYF	TGTGCCTGGAGTGGGACTAGCGGCTACTCCTACGAGCAGTACTTC
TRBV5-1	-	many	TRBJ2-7	CASSPQGAPYEQYF	TGCGCCAGCAGCCCACAGGGCGCCCCCTACGAGCAGTACTTC
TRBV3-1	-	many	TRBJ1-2	CASSEGMVYGYTF	TGTGCCAGCAGCGAAGGGATGGTCTATGGCTACACCTTC
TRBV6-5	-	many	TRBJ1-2	CASSYAENYGYTF	TGTGCCAGCAGTTACGCAGAAAATTATGGCTACACCTTC
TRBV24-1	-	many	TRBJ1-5	CATSDPRGDQPQHF	TGTGCCACCAGTGACCCTCGGGGGGATCAGCCCCAGCATTTT
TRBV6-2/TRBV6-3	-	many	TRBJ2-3	CASSSGANTQYF	TGTGCCAGCAGTTCGGGGGCGAATACGCAGTATTTT
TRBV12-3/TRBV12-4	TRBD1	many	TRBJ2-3	CASSSGTGGRTDTQYF	TGTGCCAGCAGTAGCGGGACAGGGGGCAGAACAGATACGCAGTATTTT
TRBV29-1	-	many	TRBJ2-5	CSVGDGEETQYF	TGCAGCGTCGGAGACGGGGAGGAGACCCAGTACTTC
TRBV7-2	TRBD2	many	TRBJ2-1	CASSRLAGGGNEQFF	TGTGCCAGCAGCCGACTAGCGGGAGGGGGCAATGAGCAGTTCTTC
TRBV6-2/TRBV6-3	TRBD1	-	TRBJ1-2	CASSYSTGRNGYTF	TGTGCCAGCAGTTACTCGACAGGGCGAAATGGCTACACCTTC
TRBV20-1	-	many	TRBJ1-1	CSARSGGGRVNTEAFF	TGCAGTGCTAGATCTGGGGGGGGGCGTGTGAACACTGAAGCTTTCTTT
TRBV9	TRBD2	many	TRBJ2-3	CASSAGTSSYTDTQYF	TGTGCCAGCAGCGCCGGGACTAGCAGCTACACAGATACGCAGTATTTT
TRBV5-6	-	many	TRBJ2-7	CASSPPGATYEQYF	TGTGCCAGCAGCCCTCCGGGAGCAACCTACGAGCAGTACTTC
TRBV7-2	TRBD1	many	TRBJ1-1	CASSADRGSTEAFF	TGTGCCAGCAGCGCCGACAGGGGTAGCACTGAAGCTTTCTTT
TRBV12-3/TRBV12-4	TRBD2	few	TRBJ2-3	CASSFSAGAGDTQYF	TGTGCCAGCAGTTTTTCGGCGGGAGCGGGAGATACGCAGTATTTT
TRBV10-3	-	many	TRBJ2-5	CASSKEGGRETQYF	TGTGCCTCCTCGAAAGAGGGGGGAAGAGAGACCCAGTACTTC
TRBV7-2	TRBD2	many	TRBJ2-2	CASSLVSSGRVGGELFF	TGTGCCAGCAGCTTAGTGTCTAGCGGGAGGGTTGGCGGGGAGCTGTTTTTT
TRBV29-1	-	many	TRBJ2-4	CSVEERGLLNGTEKGLAKNIQYF	TGCAGCGTTGAAGAACGCGGTTTGTTGAATGGGACGGAGAAAGGGTTGGCCAAAAACATTCAGTACTTC
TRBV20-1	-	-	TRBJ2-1	CSATETGLFNEQFF	TGCAGTGCTACAGAAACGGGACTCTTCAATGAGCAGTTCTTC
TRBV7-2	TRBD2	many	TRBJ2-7	CASSFGGSGEQYF	TGTGCCAGCAGCTTCGGGGGGTCAGGCGAGCAGTACTTC
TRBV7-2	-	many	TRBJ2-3	CASSPEGPLGGDTQYF	TGTGCCAGCAGCCCAGAGGGGCCCTTGGGGGGAGATACGCAGTATTTT
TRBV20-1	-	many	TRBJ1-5	CSASLGTAVDSNQPQHF	TGCAGTGCTAGTTTGGGTACCGCGGTCGATAGCAATCAGCCCCAGCATTTT
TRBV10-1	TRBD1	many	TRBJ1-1	CASSRDRKNTEAFF	TGCGCCAGCTCCCGGGACAGAAAGAACACTGAAGCTTTCTTT
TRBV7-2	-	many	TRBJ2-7	CASSPATVAYEQYF	TGTGCCAGCAGCCCAGCGACAGTCGCCTACGAGCAGTACTTC
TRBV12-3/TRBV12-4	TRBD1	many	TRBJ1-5	CASSPGQGSYQPQHF	TGTGCCAGCAGCCCAGGACAGGGGTCGTATCAGCCCCAGCATTTT
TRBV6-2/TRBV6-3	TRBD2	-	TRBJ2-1	CASRRSGRGDEQFF	TGTGCCAGCAGGCGTAGCGGGAGGGGGGATGAGCAGTTCTTC
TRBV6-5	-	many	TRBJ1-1	CASSRPGRMNTEAFF	TGTGCCAGCAGTCGACCCGGACGCATGAACACTGAAGCTTTCTTT
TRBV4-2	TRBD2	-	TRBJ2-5	CASSPAGGLQETQYF	TGTGCCAGCAGCCCAGCGGGGGGCCTCCAAGAGACCCAGTACTTC
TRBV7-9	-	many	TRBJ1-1	CASSPRTDGAFF	TGTGCCAGCAGCCCCCGGACGGACGGAGCTTTCTTT
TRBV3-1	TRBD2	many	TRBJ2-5	CASSQTSGSGQETQYF	TGTGCCAGCAGCCAAACTAGCGGGAGTGGGCAAGAGACCCAGTACTTC
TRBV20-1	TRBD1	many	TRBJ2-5	CSAPQTGGPETQYF	TGCAGTGCTCCTCAGACAGGGGGCCCGGAGACCCAGTACTTC
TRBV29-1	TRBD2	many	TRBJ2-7	CSVVGGRGGEQYF	TGCAGCGTTGTTGGGGGGAGGGGTGGAGAGCAGTACTTC
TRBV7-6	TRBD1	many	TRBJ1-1	CASSPRQGIFTEAFF	TGTGCCAGCAGCCCAAGACAGGGAATATTCACTGAAGCTTTCTTT
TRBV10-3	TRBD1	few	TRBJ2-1	CAMRRATGHNEQFF	TGTGCCATGAGGCGGGCGACAGGGCACAATGAGCAGTTCTTC
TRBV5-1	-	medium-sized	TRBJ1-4	CASSLAAGVNEKLFF	TGCGCCAGCAGCTTGGCCGCGGGGGTTAATGAAAAACTGTTTTTT
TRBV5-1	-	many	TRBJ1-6	CASSKEGNSPLHF	TGCGCCAGCAGCAAAGAGGGCAATTCACCCCTCCACTTT
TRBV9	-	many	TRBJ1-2	CASSVGTAVQGLYGYTF	TGTGCCAGCAGCGTAGGGACAGCCGTCCAGGGGCTATATGGCTACACCTTC
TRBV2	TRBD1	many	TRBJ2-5	CASSVGQGARETQYF	TGTGCCAGCAGTGTGGGACAGGGGGCGCGAGAGACCCAGTACTTC
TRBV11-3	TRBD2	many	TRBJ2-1	CASSPWTSGGEQFF	TGTGCCAGCAGCCCCTGGACTAGCGGGGGAGAGCAGTTCTTC
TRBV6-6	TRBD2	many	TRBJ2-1	CASSYELAGANEQFF	TGTGCCAGCAGTTATGAACTAGCGGGGGCCAATGAGCAGTTCTTC
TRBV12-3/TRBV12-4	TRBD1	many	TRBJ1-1	CASRITGAEAFF	TGTGCCAGCAGGATTACAGGGGCTGAAGCTTTCTTT
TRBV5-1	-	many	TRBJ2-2	CASSLGDIDIGELFF	TGCGCCAGCAGCTTGGGGGACATCGATATCGGGGAGCTGTTTTTT
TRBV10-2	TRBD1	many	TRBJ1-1	CASATGGKAFF	TGCGCCAGTGCTACAGGGGGTAAAGCTTTCTTT
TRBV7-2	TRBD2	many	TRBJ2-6	CASSPFGGSSGANVLTF	TGTGCCAGCAGCCCGTTCGGGGGGTCGTCTGGGGCCAACGTCCTGACTTTC
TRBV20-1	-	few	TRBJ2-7	CSARDTLLPYEQYF	TGCAGTGCTAGAGATACCCTTCTCCCCTACGAGCAGTACTTC
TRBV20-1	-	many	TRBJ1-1	CSARDHRERDTEAFF	TGCAGTGCTAGAGACCACAGGGAGAGGGACACTGAAGCTTTCTTT
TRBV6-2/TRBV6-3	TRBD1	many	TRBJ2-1	CASSFGQGRSIYNEQFF	TGTGCCAGCAGTTTCGGACAGGGCCGATCCATATACAATGAGCAGTTCTTC
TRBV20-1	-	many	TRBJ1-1	CSAKRKNTEAFF	TGCAGTGCCAAAAGGAAGAACACTGAAGCTTTCTTT
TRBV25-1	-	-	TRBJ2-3	CASSDGGTDTQYF	TGTGCCAGCAGTGACGGAGGGACAGATACGCAGTATTTT
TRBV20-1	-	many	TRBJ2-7	CSALMTGRTALYEQYF	TGCAGTGCTTTGATGACCGGACGGACAGCCCTCTACGAGCAGTACTTC
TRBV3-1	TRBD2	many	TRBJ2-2	CASSHPTPLAGGENTGELFF	TGTGCCAGCAGCCACCCCACCCCACTCGCGGGAGGGGAGAACACCGGGGAGCTGTTTTTT
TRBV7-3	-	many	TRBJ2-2	CASSFFPGATTGELFF	TGTGCCAGCAGCTTTTTCCCAGGGGCGACCACCGGGGAGCTGTTTTTT
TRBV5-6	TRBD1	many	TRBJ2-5	CASSGGQGLQETQYF	TGTGCCAGCAGCGGGGGACAGGGCTTACAAGAGACCCAGTACTTC
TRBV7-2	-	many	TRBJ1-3	CASSLDGGTGNTIYF	TGTGCCAGCAGCTTAGATGGAGGGACTGGAAACACCATATATTTT
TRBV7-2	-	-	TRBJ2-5	CASSLIGGGYQETQYF	TGTGCCAGCAGCTTAATTGGCGGGGGCTACCAAGAGACCCAGTACTTC
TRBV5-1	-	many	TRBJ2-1	CASSLLSSSYNEQFF	TGCGCCAGCAGCTTACTATCGAGCTCCTACAATGAGCAGTTCTTC
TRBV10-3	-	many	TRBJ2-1	CAISESGEKQFF	TGTGCCATCAGTGAGTCAGGGGAGAAGCAGTTCTTC